The entry that follows covers one T cell receptor beta chain sequence. The data are from a study of technical replicates of blood from a handful of donors. Libraries were prepared by immunoSEQ multiplex PCR; TCRdb keeps only in-frame clonotypes and omits some of them. The data show 75,000 to 95,000 clones, around 94% seen once. Sample: T cells isolated from PBMCs. The TCR comes from a human donor in good health.

The CDR3 is CASSLQGALDEQFF. The CDR3 DNA sequence: TGCGCCAGCAGCTTGCAGGGGGCGCTTGATGAGCAGTTCTTC. The genes are TRBV5-1 and TRBJ2-1; 8 nucleotides agree with TRBD1. The germline V gene has CDR1 SGHRS and CDR2 YFSETQ. The CDR3 has 14 amino acids. V gave up 1 base and J gave up 8 bases; unmatched junction bases: 5.